Listed below are T cell receptor beta chains from one sample, sequenced in a study of lymphopenia after photon versus proton radiotherapy. Method: immunoSEQ multiplex PCR; TCRdb's copy keeps in-frame clones and lacks some. This sample yields more than 9,500 clones, of which 88% are seen a single time; around 3.3% belongs to the top ten. This specimen was peripheral blood, taken from a patient treated with photon-based radiotherapy. These receptors were obtained from a man aged 55 to 70 with pancreatic cancer. CDR3s include the opening cysteine and the closing phenylalanine or tryptophan. D genes are given only for firm matches.

j_gene: TRBJ2-7
d_gene: NA
v_gene: TRBV7-9
CDR3nt: TGTGCCAGCAGCTCCATAGATTGGCCCTACGAGCAGTACTTC
CDR3aa: CASSSIDWPYEQYF

j_gene: TRBJ2-5
d_gene: NA
v_gene: TRBV4-1
CDR3nt: TGCGCCAGCAGCCCCTCCCCCAGGGAAGAGACCCAGTACTTC
CDR3aa: CASSPSPREETQYF

j_gene: TRBJ2-3
d_gene: NA
v_gene: TRBV7-2
CDR3nt: TGTGCCAGCAGCCCTCGGTTGGGTGGGGGGCCAGATACGCAGTATTTT
CDR3aa: CASSPRLGGGPDTQYF

j_gene: TRBJ1-1
d_gene: NA
v_gene: TRBV5-1
CDR3nt: TGCGCCAGCAGCTTCAACCCGGGACTCTTGAACACTGAAGCTTTCTTT
CDR3aa: CASSFNPGLLNTEAFF

j_gene: TRBJ2-2
d_gene: NA
v_gene: TRBV12-5
CDR3nt: TGTGCTAGTTATAACGGACCGAACACCGGGGAGCTGTTTTTT
CDR3aa: CASYNGPNTGELFF

j_gene: TRBJ2-2
d_gene: NA
v_gene: TRBV7-8
CDR3nt: TGTGCCAGCAGCCAACAGGTTCTGAACACCGGGGAGCTGTTTTTT
CDR3aa: CASSQQVLNTGELFF

j_gene: TRBJ2-2
d_gene: TRBD2
v_gene: TRBV13
CDR3nt: TGTGCCAGCAGCTCGCTAGCGGAGAACACCGGGGAGCTGTTTTTT
CDR3aa: CASSSLAENTGELFF

j_gene: TRBJ1-4
d_gene: NA
v_gene: TRBV25-1
CDR3nt: TGTGCCAGCAGAGACATTTCAACTAATGAAAAACTGTTTTTT
CDR3aa: CASRDISTNEKLFF

j_gene: TRBJ2-2
d_gene: NA
v_gene: TRBV5-4
CDR3nt: TGTGCCAGCAGCTTGGACGGGGGTCCCACCGGGGAGCTGTTTTTT
CDR3aa: CASSLDGGPTGELFF

j_gene: TRBJ1-1
d_gene: NA
v_gene: TRBV5-4
CDR3nt: TGTGCCAGCAGCTTGCTGTCCGCGAACACTGAAGCTTTCTTT
CDR3aa: CASSLLSANTEAFF

j_gene: TRBJ1-5
d_gene: NA
v_gene: TRBV30
CDR3nt: TGTGCCTGTTCGGTGTGGGGGATGGATCAGCCCCAGCATTTT
CDR3aa: CACSVWGMDQPQHF